This T cell receptor (beta chain) appears in the sequencing data of a study of T cells in Graves' hyperthyroidism and ophthalmopathy. The germline V gene encodes CDR1 DFQATT and CDR2 SNEGSKA (reference sequence). The CDR3 consists of 13 residues. V lost 6 bases to trimming and J lost 5 bases, with 16 bases between them. The table lists this clonotype with many counts. RNA transcripts gave rise to amplified TCR beta CDR3 regions. In the first-round RT-PCR of the TCR CDR3, the HTBI primer set was used. Each CDR3 protein is one row after TCRdb ran MiXCR on the multiplex PCR reads. This table holds a few hundred thousand distinct CDR3 sequences, approximately 15% found once.

The chain recombines TRBV20-1 with TRBJ1-2; unclear D gene. The sequenced sample was blood. This receptor was identified in a woman aged 18-29 years with Graves' hyperthyroidism. The DNA of the CDR3 is TGCAGTGCACACCCCGCGGGGTGGTATGGCTACACCTTC. It yields the protein CSAHPAGWYGYTF.